A selection of T cell receptor beta chains follows, all from one sample in a study of blood T cells in healthy people across ages. A single record per CDR3 protein comes from TCRdb applying MiXCR to the 5' RACE reads. The data contain hundreds of thousands of distinct CDR3 sequences, less than 70% of them seen just once; the ten biggest clones take up 41%. Sequenced sample: blood. These receptors were collected from a man older than 75 in good health. Each CDR3 is given with its conserved first and last residue. The D gene is left open where the match is weak. The size field is filled for only some rows; it gives once, few, many or a size class.

V gene	D gene	J gene	clone size	CDR3 DNA	CDR3 protein
TRBV3-1	TRBD2	TRBJ2-3	-	TGTGCCGGCAGCCCTCTCGGCGGGAGGGCCCATGAGCAGTTATTC	CAGSPLGGRAHEQLF
TRBV27	-	TRBJ2-3	-	TGTGCCAGCAGTCCCCGACAGTTGGGCACAGATACGCAGTATTTT	CASSPRQLGTDTQYF
TRBV6-1	-	TRBJ2-7	-	TGTGCCAGCAGTGAGTGGCTAGGGGACGAGCAGTACTTC	CASSEWLGDEQYF
TRBV29-1	TRBD2	TRBJ2-2	-	TGCAGCTTGGAGCGGGAGGGCCTCCCCGGGGAGCTGTTTTTT	CSLEREGLPGELFF
TRBV10-3	-	TRBJ1-2	-	TGTGCCATCAGTGAGTCACCGGGGGCGCACGGCTACACCTTC	CAISESPGAHGYTF
TRBV12-3/TRBV12-4	TRBD2	TRBJ2-7	-	TGTGCCAGCAGTCTGAGCGGGGGACCCAACTACGAGCAGTACTTC	CASSLSGGPNYEQYF
TRBV7-2	TRBD2	TRBJ2-3	-	TGTGCCAGCAGCCCATCCGGGACTAGTAGCACAGATACGCGGTATTTT	CASSPSGTSSTDTRYF
TRBV18	TRBD1	TRBJ1-5	-	TGTGCCAGCTCACCGGCCGGGACAGGGGTTTTAGGTAATCAGCCCCAGCATTTT	CASSPAGTGVLGNQPQHF
TRBV6-5	TRBD2	TRBJ2-7	-	TGTGCCAGCAGTTACTCGACGAGCGGGAGGCGCGTAGGCGGACCCTACGAGCAGTACTTC	CASSYSTSGRRVGGPYEQYF
TRBV12-3/TRBV12-4	-	TRBJ2-7	once	TGTGCCAGCAGCCCTGGGGGGGCTCGGAATGAGCAGTACTTC	CASSPGGARNEQYF
TRBV5-1	-	TRBJ2-3	-	TGCGCCAGCAGCTTGGAGGGGATTGCAGATACGCAGTATTTT	CASSLEGIADTQYF
TRBV7-2	TRBD2	TRBJ2-7	-	TGTGCCAGCAGCTTAGACGGGGGGGCCTACGAGCAGTACTTC	CASSLDGGAYEQYF
TRBV13	-	TRBJ1-6	few	TGTGCCAGCAGCTTCCAATCACAAAATTCACCCCTCCACTTT	CASSFQSQNSPLHF
TRBV7-9	-	TRBJ1-2	few	TGTGCCAGCAGCCATGCGACAGGCGGCTACACCTTC	CASSHATGGYTF
TRBV20-1	TRBD2	TRBJ2-1	-	TGCAGTGCCCGATCGGGACTAGCGGGAGAGGACGAGCAGTTCTTC	CSARSGLAGEDEQFF
TRBV27	-	TRBJ1-4	-	TGTGCCAGCAGTCTAGGACGTGGAATCAATGAAAAACTGTTTTTT	CASSLGRGINEKLFF
TRBV5-1	TRBD2	TRBJ2-3	-	TGCGCCAGCAGCTCAAGCGCACTAGCGGGAGGGAGCACAGATACGCAGTATTTT	CASSSSALAGGSTDTQYF
TRBV7-3	-	TRBJ2-7	-	TGTGCCAGCAGCCCTAAGGGGGGTTACGAGCAGTACTTC	CASSPKGGYEQYF
TRBV5-1	-	TRBJ2-7	-	TGCGCCAGCAGCCCCTGGGACAACTCCTACGAGCAGTACTTC	CASSPWDNSYEQYF
TRBV20-1	-	TRBJ2-1	-	TGCAGTGCTCCCACGTCGGGCAATGAGCAGTTCTTC	CSAPTSGNEQFF
TRBV5-1	TRBD1	TRBJ2-1	-	TGCGCCAGCAGCTTGGCGGGACAGGGGGTCGGTGAGCAGTTCTTC	CASSLAGQGVGEQFF
TRBV7-2	-	TRBJ1-2	-	TGTGCCAGCAGCGGTGCCCTCTATGGCTACACCTTC	CASSGALYGYTF
TRBV2	-	TRBJ2-1	few	TGTGCCAGCGCCCCACAAACCTCGAACAATGAGCAGTTCTTC	CASAPQTSNNEQFF
TRBV18	TRBD1	TRBJ1-5	-	TGTGCCAGCTCACCTACAGGGGTTAGTCAGCCCCAGCATTTT	CASSPTGVSQPQHF
TRBV24-1	TRBD2	TRBJ2-1	-	TGTGCCACCAGTGATCCCGGGAGTAGCGGGAAGCAGTTCTTC	CATSDPGSSGKQFF
TRBV5-5	TRBD1	TRBJ1-1	-	TGTGCCAGCAGCCGGACGACTATAGCGGGACAGATGAACACTGAAGCTTTCTTT	CASSRTTIAGQMNTEAFF
TRBV27	-	TRBJ2-1	-	TGTGCCAGCACTAGTAGGGCCAACTACAATGAGCAGTTCTTC	CASTSRANYNEQFF
TRBV10-3	-	TRBJ2-1	few	TGTGCCATCAGCGACGGGTTGCAAAATGAGCAGTTCTTC	CAISDGLQNEQFF
TRBV29-1	TRBD1	TRBJ1-2	-	TGCAGCGTCCCAGGGACAGTTTCGAACGGCTACACCTTC	CSVPGTVSNGYTF
TRBV10-3	-	TRBJ2-7	-	TGTGCCATCAGTGAAGGGAACAGCCTTTTCTCCTACGAGCAGTACTTC	CAISEGNSLFSYEQYF
TRBV7-2	-	TRBJ2-3	-	TGTGCCAGCAGCTACGGACAGCCTAGCACAGATACGCAGTATTTT	CASSYGQPSTDTQYF
TRBV5-1	TRBD1	TRBJ1-2	-	TGCGCCAGCAGCTTGGGGACAGGGGCAAAGGGAGGCTACACCTTC	CASSLGTGAKGGYTF
TRBV2	TRBD1	TRBJ2-7	once	TGTGCCAGCAGTGAAGACAGGGGGCTTAACGAGCAGTACTTC	CASSEDRGLNEQYF
TRBV4-2	-	TRBJ2-5	few	TGTGCCAGCAGCCAAGAAGTAGGAGAGACCCAGTACTTC	CASSQEVGETQYF
TRBV6-1	TRBD2	TRBJ2-4	-	TGTGCCAGCAGCGAACGGACTAGTGTTCACATTCAGTACTTC	CASSERTSVHIQYF
TRBV10-3	TRBD2	TRBJ2-7	few	TGTGCCGGAAGCGGGAGCTCCTACAATGAGCAGTACTTC	CAGSGSSYNEQYF
TRBV9	-	TRBJ2-1	-	TGTGCCAGCAGCGTAGGAGGTGCCAATGAGCAGTTCTTC	CASSVGGANEQFF
TRBV11-2	TRBD2	TRBJ2-3	-	TGTGCCAGCAGAAGAGGGGTACTAGCGGGAGAGTCAGACGCGTATTTT	CASRRGVLAGESDAYF
TRBV18	-	TRBJ1-5	once	TGTGCCAGCTCAAGGACCCTAGCGCCCCAGCATTTT	CASSRTLAPQHF
TRBV29-1	TRBD2	TRBJ2-1	many	TGCAGCGTTGAAGGAGTCGGGGGGCGGGAGGGCCGATACAATGAGCAGTTCTTC	CSVEGVGGREGRYNEQFF
TRBV5-1	-	TRBJ2-7	-	TGCGCCAGCAGCTTGGACGGAGGTCCGGGAATCGAGCAGTACTTC	CASSLDGGPGIEQYF